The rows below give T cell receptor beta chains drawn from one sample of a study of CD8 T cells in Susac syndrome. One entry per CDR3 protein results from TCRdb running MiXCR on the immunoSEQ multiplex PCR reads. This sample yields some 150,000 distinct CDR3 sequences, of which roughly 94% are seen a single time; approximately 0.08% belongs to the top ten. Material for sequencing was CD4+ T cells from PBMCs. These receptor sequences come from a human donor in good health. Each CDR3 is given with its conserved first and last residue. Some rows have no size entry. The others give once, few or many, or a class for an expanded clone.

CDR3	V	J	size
CASSLTGSNGEAFF	TRBV28	TRBJ1-1	.
CASRPSGYTGELFF	TRBV19	TRBJ2-2	.
CATRAGVGTEAFF	TRBV24-1	TRBJ1-1	.
CASSSQPSYEQYF	TRBV27	TRBJ2-7	few
CASSKLAGHDTQYF	TRBV2	TRBJ2-3	.
CSSGRLTDTQYF	TRBV20-1	TRBJ2-3	.
CASSFWGAHQPQHF	TRBV5-6	TRBJ1-5	.
CASSSLKGDQYF	TRBV19	TRBJ2-5	.
CASAGTSGSDTQYF	TRBV5-1	TRBJ2-3	.
CSVGWFSYEQYF	TRBV29-1	TRBJ2-7	.
CASSLRTGRHTEAFF	TRBV7-2	TRBJ1-1	.
CASSFNPKVGTGELFF	TRBV11-2	TRBJ2-2	.
CASSQSRRMGDTEAFF	TRBV23-1	TRBJ1-1	few
CASSQDRGSGNTIYF	TRBV3-1	TRBJ1-3	.
CAISIGGVGETQYF	TRBV10-3	TRBJ2-5	.
CASSLEPFYSYEQYF	TRBV7-2	TRBJ2-7	.
CASSVRLAGAPYEQYF	TRBV13	TRBJ2-7	.
CASRTTDTQYF	TRBV2	TRBJ2-3	few
CSARGPLSIGAGAGQYF	TRBV20-1	TRBJ2-7	.
CASSSRLAGRGEQYF	TRBV7-9	TRBJ2-7	.
CAWSMTGGNQPQHF	TRBV30	TRBJ1-5	.
CASSYPTGSKLFF	TRBV6-6	TRBJ1-4	.
CAWSERFQDGYTF	TRBV30	TRBJ1-2	.
CASSARGYQLKDEQYF	TRBV9	TRBJ2-7	.
CASSLPPTNEKLFF	TRBV4-1	TRBJ1-4	once
CASSRSPDAAYEQYF	TRBV27	TRBJ2-7	.
CASGLLQGHTEAFF	TRBV12-5	TRBJ1-1	.
CASSLEGLAGKYNEQFF	TRBV7-9	TRBJ2-1	once
CASSHRTGIETQYF	TRBV16	TRBJ2-5	.
CASSVAPAARNSPLHF	TRBV9	TRBJ1-6	.
CAWRGRSSGNTIYF	TRBV30	TRBJ1-3	.
CASSQEGLAGTYNEQFF	TRBV3-1	TRBJ2-1	once
CASSTHRGVDGRQYF	TRBV9	TRBJ2-7	.
CAPGAPGQGADEQYF	TRBV24-1	TRBJ2-7	.
CASFDGFYNEQFF	TRBV12-3/TRBV12-4	TRBJ2-1	.
CATSLNENQPQHF	TRBV27	TRBJ1-5	once
CASRKGALIHQPQHF	TRBV12-3/TRBV12-4	TRBJ1-5	.
CASSQDPGQGLFWYGYTF	TRBV4-1	TRBJ1-2	.
CASSPREARASSYEQYF	TRBV18	TRBJ2-7	.
CASSGGYGYTF	TRBV27	TRBJ1-2	.
CASSRPGGGRRTGELFF	TRBV3-1	TRBJ2-2	few
CASSLAGNEKLFF	TRBV7-2	TRBJ1-4	.
CASSLKVRAGSGETQYF	TRBV7-2	TRBJ2-5	.
CASSATGEETQYF	TRBV11-1	TRBJ2-5	once
CASSYSGDPTYEQYF	TRBV6-5	TRBJ2-7	.
CASSLPTLRDAYNEQFF	TRBV23-1	TRBJ2-1	.
CASSFGGAKNIQYF	TRBV7-9	TRBJ2-4	.
CASSPTGNGGYTF	TRBV9	TRBJ1-2	.
CSAIGPARNTIYF	TRBV20-1	TRBJ1-3	.
CAWSSPGGQPQHF	TRBV30	TRBJ1-5	.
CAWSVGWNEQFF	TRBV30	TRBJ2-1	.
CASSLSGIEKGKLFF	TRBV4-2	TRBJ1-4	.
CSARGVEYGYTF	TRBV20-1	TRBJ1-2	.
CASRRTSGAYEQYF	TRBV28	TRBJ2-7	.
CAISDPSGASSYNEQFF	TRBV10-3	TRBJ2-1	.
CSVVTSGLYEQYF	TRBV20-1	TRBJ2-7	.
CATSRDGGQGESEGYTF	TRBV15	TRBJ1-2	.
CSVQGVMDTEAFF	TRBV29-1	TRBJ1-1	once
CASRDRGYEQYF	TRBV2	TRBJ2-7	few